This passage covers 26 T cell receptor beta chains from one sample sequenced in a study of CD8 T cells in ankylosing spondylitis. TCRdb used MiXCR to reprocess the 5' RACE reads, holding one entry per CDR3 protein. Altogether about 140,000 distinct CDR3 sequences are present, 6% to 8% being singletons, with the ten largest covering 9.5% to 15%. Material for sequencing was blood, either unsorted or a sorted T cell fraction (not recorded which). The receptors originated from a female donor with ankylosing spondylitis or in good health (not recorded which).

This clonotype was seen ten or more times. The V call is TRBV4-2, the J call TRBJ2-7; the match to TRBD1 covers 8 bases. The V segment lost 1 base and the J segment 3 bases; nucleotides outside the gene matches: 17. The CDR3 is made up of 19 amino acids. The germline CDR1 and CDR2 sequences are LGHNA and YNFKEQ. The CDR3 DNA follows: TGTGCCAGCAGCCAAGGGCCTCTCATGGACAGGGAACCCAACTACGAGCAGTACTTC. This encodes CASSQGPLMDREPNYEQYF.

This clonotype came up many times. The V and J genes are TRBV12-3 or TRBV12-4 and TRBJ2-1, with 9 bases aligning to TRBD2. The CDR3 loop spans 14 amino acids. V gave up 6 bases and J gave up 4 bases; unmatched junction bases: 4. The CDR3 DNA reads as TGTGCCAGCAGCGGACTAGCGCTGTACAATGAGCAGTTCTTC. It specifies CASSGLALYNEQFF.

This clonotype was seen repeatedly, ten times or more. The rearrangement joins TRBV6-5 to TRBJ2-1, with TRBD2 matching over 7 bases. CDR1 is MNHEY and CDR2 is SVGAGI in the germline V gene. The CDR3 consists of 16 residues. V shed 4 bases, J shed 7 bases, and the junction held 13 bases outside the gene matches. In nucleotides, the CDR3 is TGTGCCAGCAGTTCCGTGGCGGGGGTCGGGGTGAATGAGCAGTTCTTC. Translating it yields CASSSVAGVGVNEQFF.

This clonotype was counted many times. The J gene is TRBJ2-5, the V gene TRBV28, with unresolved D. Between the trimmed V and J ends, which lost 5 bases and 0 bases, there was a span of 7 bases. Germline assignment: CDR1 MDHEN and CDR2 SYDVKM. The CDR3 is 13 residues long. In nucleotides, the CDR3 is TGTGCCAGCAGTCTTAGCTACCAAGAGACCCAGTACTTC. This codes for CASSLSYQETQYF.

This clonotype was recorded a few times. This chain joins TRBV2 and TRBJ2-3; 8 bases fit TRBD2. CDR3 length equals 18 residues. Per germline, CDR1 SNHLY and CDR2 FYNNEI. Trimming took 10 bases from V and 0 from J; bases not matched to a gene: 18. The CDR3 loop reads CAISLHAPAGGSTDTQYF. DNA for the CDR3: TGTGCCATCAGCCTACATGCCCCGGCGGGGGGAAGCACAGATACGCAGTATTTT.

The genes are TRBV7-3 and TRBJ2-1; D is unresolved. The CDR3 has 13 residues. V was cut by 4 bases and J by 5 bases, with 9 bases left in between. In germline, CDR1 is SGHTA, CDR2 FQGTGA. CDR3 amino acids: CASSSDTDNEQFF. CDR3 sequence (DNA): TGTGCCAGCAGCTCCGACACCGACAATGAGCAGTTCTTC.

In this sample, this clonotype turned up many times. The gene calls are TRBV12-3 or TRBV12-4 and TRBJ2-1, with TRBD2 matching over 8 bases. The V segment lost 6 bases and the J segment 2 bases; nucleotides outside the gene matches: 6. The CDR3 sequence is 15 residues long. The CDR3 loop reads CASRPPSGPYNEQFF. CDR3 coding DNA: TGTGCCAGCAGGCCCCCTAGCGGGCCCTACAATGAGCAGTTCTTC.

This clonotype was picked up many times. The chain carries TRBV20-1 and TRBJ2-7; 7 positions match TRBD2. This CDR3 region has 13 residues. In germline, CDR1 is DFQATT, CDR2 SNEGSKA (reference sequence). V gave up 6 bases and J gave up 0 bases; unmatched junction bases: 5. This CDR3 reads CSAGAGSSYEQYF. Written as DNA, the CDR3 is TGCAGTGCAGGAGCGGGGAGCTCCTACGAGCAGTACTTC.

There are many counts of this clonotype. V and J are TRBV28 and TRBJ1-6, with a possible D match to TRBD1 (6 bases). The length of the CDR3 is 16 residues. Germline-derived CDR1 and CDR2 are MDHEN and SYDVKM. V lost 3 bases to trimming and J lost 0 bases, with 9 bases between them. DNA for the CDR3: TGTGCCAGCAGTTTTCAGGGGTCCTCCTATAATTCACCCCTCCACTTT. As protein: CASSFQGSSYNSPLHF.

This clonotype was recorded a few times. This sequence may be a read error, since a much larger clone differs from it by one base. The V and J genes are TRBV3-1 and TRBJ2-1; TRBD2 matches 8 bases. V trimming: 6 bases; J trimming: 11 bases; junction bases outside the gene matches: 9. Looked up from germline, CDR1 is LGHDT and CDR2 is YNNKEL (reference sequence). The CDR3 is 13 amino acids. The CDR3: CASRRAGVSKQFF. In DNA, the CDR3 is TGTGCCAGCAGAAGAGCGGGGGTGAGTAAGCAGTTCTTC.

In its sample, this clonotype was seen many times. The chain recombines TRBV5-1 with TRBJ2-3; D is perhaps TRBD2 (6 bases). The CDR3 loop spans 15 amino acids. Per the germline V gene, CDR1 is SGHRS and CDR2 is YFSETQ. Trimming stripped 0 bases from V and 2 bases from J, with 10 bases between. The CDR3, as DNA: TGCGCCAGCAGCTTGGTTGGACTACCCACAGATACGCAGTATTTT. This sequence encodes CASSLVGLPTDTQYF.

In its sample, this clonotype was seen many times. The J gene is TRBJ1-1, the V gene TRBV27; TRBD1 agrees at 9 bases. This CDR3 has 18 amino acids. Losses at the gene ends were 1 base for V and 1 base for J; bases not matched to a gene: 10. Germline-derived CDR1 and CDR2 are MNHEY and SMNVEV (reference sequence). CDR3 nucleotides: TGTGCCAGCAGTTTATTGGGGACAGGGACTATTGGGAACACTGAAGCTTTCTTT. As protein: CASSLLGTGTIGNTEAFF.

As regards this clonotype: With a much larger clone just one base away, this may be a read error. DNA for the CDR3: TGTGCCAGCAGCGCCACTCACAGGGCGAAACTCTATTCTGAAGCTTTCTTT. It specifies CASSATHRAKLYSEAFF. The chain is built from TRBV7-2 and TRBJ1-1; maybe TRBD1 (6 bases). This CDR3 is built from 17 residues. Trimming pared 5 bases from V and 6 bases from J, leaving 25 bases between. Germline assignment: CDR1 SGHTA and CDR2 FQGNSA.

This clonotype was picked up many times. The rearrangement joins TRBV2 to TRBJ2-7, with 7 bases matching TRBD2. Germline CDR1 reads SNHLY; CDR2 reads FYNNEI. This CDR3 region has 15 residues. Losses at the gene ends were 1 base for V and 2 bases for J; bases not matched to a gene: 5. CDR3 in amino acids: CASSEGGGSAYEQYF. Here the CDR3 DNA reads TGTGCCAGCAGTGAAGGGGGAGGGTCGGCCTACGAGCAGTACTTC.

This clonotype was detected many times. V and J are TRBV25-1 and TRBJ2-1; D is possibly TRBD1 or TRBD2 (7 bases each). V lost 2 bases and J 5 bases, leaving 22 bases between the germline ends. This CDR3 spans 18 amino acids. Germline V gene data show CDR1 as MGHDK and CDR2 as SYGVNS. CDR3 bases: TGTGCCAGCAGTGAAAAGCCCCCAGGGGGGGGAATGAACAATGAGCAGTTCTTC. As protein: CASSEKPPGGGMNNEQFF.

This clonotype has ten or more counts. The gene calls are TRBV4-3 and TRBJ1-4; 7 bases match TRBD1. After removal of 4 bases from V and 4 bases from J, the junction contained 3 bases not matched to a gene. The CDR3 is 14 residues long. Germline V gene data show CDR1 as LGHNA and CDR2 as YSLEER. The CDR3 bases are TGCGCCAGCAGCCCGGGACAGCATAATGAAAAACTGTTTTTT. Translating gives CASSPGQHNEKLFF.

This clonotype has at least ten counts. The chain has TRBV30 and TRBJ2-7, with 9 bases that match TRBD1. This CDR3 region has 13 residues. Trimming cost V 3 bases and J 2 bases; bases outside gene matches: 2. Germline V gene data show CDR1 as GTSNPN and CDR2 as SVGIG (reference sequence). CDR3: CAWRTGGPYEQYF. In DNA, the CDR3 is TGTGCCTGGAGGACAGGGGGGCCCTACGAGCAGTACTTC. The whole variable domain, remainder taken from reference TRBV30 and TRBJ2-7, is SQTIHQWPATLVQPVGSPLSLECTVEGTSNPNLYWYRQAAGRGLQLLFYSVGIGQISSEVPQNLSASRPQDRQFILSSKKLLLSDSGFYLCAWRTGGPYEQYFGPGTRLTVT.

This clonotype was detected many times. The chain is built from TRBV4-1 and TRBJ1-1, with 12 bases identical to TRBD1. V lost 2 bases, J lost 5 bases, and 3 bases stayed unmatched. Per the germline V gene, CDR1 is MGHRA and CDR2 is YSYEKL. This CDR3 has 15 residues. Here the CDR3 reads CASSQQGQGATEAFF. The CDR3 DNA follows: TGCGCCAGCAGCCAACAGGGACAGGGGGCGACTGAAGCTTTCTTT.

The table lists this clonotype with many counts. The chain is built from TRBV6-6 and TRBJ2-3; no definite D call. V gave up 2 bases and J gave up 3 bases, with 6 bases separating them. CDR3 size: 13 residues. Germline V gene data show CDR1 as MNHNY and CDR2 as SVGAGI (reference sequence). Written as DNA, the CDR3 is TGTGCCAGCAGTTACAGGGAAACAGATACGCAGTATTTT. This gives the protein CASSYRETDTQYF.

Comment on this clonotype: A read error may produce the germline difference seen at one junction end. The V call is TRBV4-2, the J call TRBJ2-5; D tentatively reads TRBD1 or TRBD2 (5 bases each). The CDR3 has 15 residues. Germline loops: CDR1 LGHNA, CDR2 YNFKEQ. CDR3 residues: CASSQVQGPQEAQYF. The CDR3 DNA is TGTGCCAGCAGCCAAGTCCAGGGACCACAAGAGGCCCAGTACTTC.

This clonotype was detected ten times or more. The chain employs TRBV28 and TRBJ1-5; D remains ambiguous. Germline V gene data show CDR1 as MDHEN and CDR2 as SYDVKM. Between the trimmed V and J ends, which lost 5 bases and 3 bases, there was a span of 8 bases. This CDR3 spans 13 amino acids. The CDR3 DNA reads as TGTGCCAGCAGTCTAGTATCCAATCAGCCCCAGCATTTT. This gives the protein CASSLVSNQPQHF.

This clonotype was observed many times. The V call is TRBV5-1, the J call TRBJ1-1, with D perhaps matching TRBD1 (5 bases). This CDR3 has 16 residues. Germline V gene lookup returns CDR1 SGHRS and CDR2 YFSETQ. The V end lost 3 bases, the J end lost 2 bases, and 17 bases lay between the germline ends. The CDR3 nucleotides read TGCGCCAGCAGCTCCCGGGACGGCCCTTCAAACACTGAAGCTTTCTTT. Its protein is CASSSRDGPSNTEAFF.

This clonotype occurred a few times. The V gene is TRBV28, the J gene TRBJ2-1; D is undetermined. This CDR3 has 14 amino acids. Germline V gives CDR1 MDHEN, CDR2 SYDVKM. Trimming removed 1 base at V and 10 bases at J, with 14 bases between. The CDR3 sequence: CASSLSTASREQFF. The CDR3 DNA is TGTGCCAGCAGTTTATCGACGGCTTCTCGGGAGCAGTTCTTC.

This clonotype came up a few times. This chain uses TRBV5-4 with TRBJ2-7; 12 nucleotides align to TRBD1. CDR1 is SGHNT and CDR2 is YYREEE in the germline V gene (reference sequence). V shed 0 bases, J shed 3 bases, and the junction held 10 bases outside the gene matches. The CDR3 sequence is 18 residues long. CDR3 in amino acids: CASSLGDRGRGEVYEQYF. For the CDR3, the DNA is TGTGCCAGCAGCTTGGGGGACAGGGGGCGCGGAGAAGTCTACGAGCAGTACTTC.

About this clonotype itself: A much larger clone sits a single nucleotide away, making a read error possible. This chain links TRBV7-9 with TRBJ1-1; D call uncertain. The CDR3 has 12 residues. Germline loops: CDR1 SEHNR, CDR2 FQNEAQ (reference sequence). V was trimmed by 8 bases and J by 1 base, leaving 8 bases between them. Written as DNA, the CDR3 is TGTGCCAGCGGAAACAGGAACACTGAAGCTTTCTTT. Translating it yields CASGNRNTEAFF.

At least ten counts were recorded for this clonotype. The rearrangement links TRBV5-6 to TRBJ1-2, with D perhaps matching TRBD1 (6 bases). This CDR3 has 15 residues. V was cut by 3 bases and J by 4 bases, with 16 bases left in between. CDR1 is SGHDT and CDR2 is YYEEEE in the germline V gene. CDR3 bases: TGTGCCAGCAGCTCAGAGCTCCGGGACACCTATGGCTACACCTTC. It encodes CASSSELRDTYGYTF.